This TCR beta chain appears in the sequencing data of a study of cytomegalovirus exposure and HLA in healthy donors. Study-wide findings and caveats: High specificity and sensitivity for cytomegalovirus status were reported for the classifier. Cytomegalovirus association was listed for around 170 TCR beta chains.

The PCR made use of 60 Vbeta and 13 Jbeta primers. TCRdb's copy holds only in-frame clones and misses some; the assay was immunoSEQ multiplex PCR. The sample holds around 160,000 clones, around 68% seen once. Comment on this clone: Its specificity is unknown.

CDR3 size: 14 residues. Germline CDR1 and CDR2: SGHTA and FQGNSA. With 2 bases removed from V and 5 bases from J, the gap between germline ends came to 10 bases. What was sequenced was PBMCs. The chain recombines TRBV7-2 with TRBJ1-5, with D unclear. This TCR came from a man aged 45-60 years in good health and CMV-seronegative. The chain's CDR3 is CASSLLGQDQPQHF. As DNA, the CDR3 is TGTGCCAGCAGCTTATTGGGTCAGGATCAGCCCCAGCATTTT.